This T cell receptor beta chain was identified in a study of breast tumors, draining lymph nodes, adjacent tissues. Study-wide findings and caveats: Compared with lymph nodes, tumors were less diverse; compared with nontumor tissue, more.

Each CDR3 protein is one row after TCRdb ran MiXCR on the multiplex PCR reads. The sample includes about 130,000 distinct CDR3 sequences, approximately 20% of them seen just once. With 6 bases removed from V and 4 bases from J, the gap between germline ends came to 17 bases. The CDR3 is 14 residues long. The germline CDR1 and CDR2 sequences are DFQATT and SNEGSKA (reference sequence). Of note for this clonotype: Its matching antigen is unknown. A clone one base away is much larger, so this may be a read error. In this CDR3 the conserved last residue, phenylalanine or tryptophan, is missing, so a read error is likely.

Breast cancer patients provided tissue from their axillary draining lymph nodes. This receptor was obtained from a female donor with breast cancer. Some clones in this sample may be carry-over from other donors' samples. Material: axillary lymph node tissue. V usage is TRBV20-1 and J usage is TRBJ2-3, with a tentative D call TRBD1 (5 bases). In DNA, the CDR3 is TGCAGTGCCCCCCCGGTAGGGGCACCAGATACGCAGTATCTT. Its translation is CSAPPVGAPDTQYL.